Each of the 11 T cell receptor beta chains below was sequenced from the same sample in a study of shared clonotypes between healthy human individuals. Only in-frame clones appear in the TCRdb table, and some are missing; sequencing was by immunoSEQ multiplex PCR. The data contain 1,500,000 or so clones, around 97% of them singletons. Specimen: naive CD4+ T cells sorted from blood. This sample's subset: CD45RA+ positively selected. All receptors come from a man aged 25 to 40 in good health.

V is TRBV9 and J is TRBJ2-2; 7 positions match TRBD2. Germline values: CDR1 SGDLS, CDR2 YYNGEE. The CDR3 spans 15 residues. V shed 0 bases and J 9 bases; nucleotides not matched to a gene: 8. The CDR3 is CASSVEDSGRWELFF. The CDR3 DNA is TGTGCCAGCAGCGTAGAGGATAGCGGGCGATGGGAGCTGTTTTTT.

The V call is TRBV15, the J call TRBJ2-7; D is uncertain. The CDR3 covers 13 residues. CDR1 is LNHNV, CDR2 YYDKDF, per germline (reference sequence). Trimming took off 1 base at V and 4 bases at J, with 8 bases between the two ends. The CDR3 loop reads CATSRVGRYEQYF. The DNA for the CDR3 is TGTGCCACCAGCAGAGTTGGGCGGTACGAGCAGTACTTC.

V and J are TRBV5-5 and TRBJ2-1; no clear D gene. The CDR3 has 15 residues. The V end lost 2 bases, the J end lost 6 bases, and 15 bases lay between the germline ends. The germline V gene encodes CDR1 SGHKS and CDR2 YYEKEE (reference sequence). CDR3 sequence (DNA): TGTGCCAGCAGCTTTGTTTCGGAGCCACGCAATGAGCAGTTCTTC. Encoded protein: CASSFVSEPRNEQFF.

The chain employs TRBV30 and TRBJ2-7; D is possibly TRBD2 (5 bases). V shed 1 base and J shed 3 bases, with 10 bases lying between them. The CDR3 is 13 residues long. Germline CDR1 GTSNPN, CDR2 SVGIG (reference sequence). CDR3 nucleotide sequence: TGTGCCTGGAGTGGAGGGAGATTCTACGAGCAGTACTTC. It encodes CAWSGGRFYEQYF.

About this clone itself: Other nucleotide sequences in the sample specify the same CDR3. J is TRBJ2-7 and V is TRBV5-1; 7 nucleotides match TRBD2. The junction had 1 base not matched to a gene; V was cut back by 0 bases and J by 1 base. Germline V gene sequence: CDR1 SGHRS, CDR2 YFSETQ. This CDR3 has 14 amino acids. In nucleotides, the CDR3 is TGCGCCAGCAGCTTGGTTAGCGGGTCCTACGAGCAGTACTTC. Translated: CASSLVSGSYEQYF.

The chain has TRBV5-3 and TRBJ2-1; tentatively, D is TRBD1 or TRBD2 (6 bases each). TRBV5-3 is given ORF status, its function remaining uncertain. CDR3 length: 17 residues. Between the trimmed V and J ends, which lost 0 bases and 0 bases, there was a span of 13 bases. CDR3 coding DNA: TGTGCCAGAAGCTTGGCCTTAGGGGGGAGCTCCTACAATGAGCAGTTCTTC. This codes for CARSLALGGSSYNEQFF.

V gene TRBV6-6 combines with J gene TRBJ1-4, with D uncertain. Germline V gene data show CDR1 as MNHNY and CDR2 as SVGAGI (reference sequence). V gave up 7 bases and J gave up 4 bases, with 13 bases separating them. The length of the CDR3 is 14 residues. CDR3 residues: CASTFGILNEKLFF. The CDR3 bases are TGTGCCAGCACCTTCGGGATCCTTAATGAAAAACTGTTTTTT.

This chain joins TRBV11-3 and TRBJ2-1, with no clear D. Looked up from germline, CDR1 is SGHNT and CDR2 is YENEEA. The CDR3 covers 15 residues. With 4 bases removed from V and 6 bases from J, the gap between germline ends came to 16 bases. The CDR3 DNA is TGTGCCAGCAGCTCCGACCCGGGCCCTGGCAATGAGCAGTTCTTC. Its translation: CASSSDPGPGNEQFF.

V is TRBV10-1 and J is TRBJ2-1; maybe TRBD2 (5 bases). Germline V lookup: CDR1 WNHNN, CDR2 SYGVQD (reference sequence). The CDR3 is made up of 13 amino acids. V lost 2 bases to trimming and J lost 6 bases, with 8 bases between them. CDR3 nucleotides: TGCGCCAGCAGTGAGCTAGCTAGCAATGAGCAGTTCTTC. Its translation: CASSELASNEQFF.

The chain combines TRBV18 with TRBJ1-3; the D is unclear. Germline CDR1 is KGHSH and CDR2 is LQKENI. The CDR3 contains 16 residues. V was shortened by 2 bases and J by 0 bases, with 11 bases between the two germline ends. This CDR3 is CASSPTADVSGNTIYF. Written as DNA, the CDR3 is TGTGCCAGCTCACCAACGGCGGACGTCTCTGGAAACACCATATATTTT.

V usage is TRBV28 and J usage is TRBJ2-7, with a possible D match to TRBD2 (5 bases). Germline CDR1 and CDR2: MDHEN and SYDVKM. The CDR3 contains 17 residues. V lost 4 bases and J lost 0, with 19 bases in between. The CDR3 spells CASSWPSDGLFSYEQYF. In DNA, the CDR3 is TGTGCCAGCAGTTGGCCTTCGGACGGACTTTTCTCCTACGAGCAGTACTTC.